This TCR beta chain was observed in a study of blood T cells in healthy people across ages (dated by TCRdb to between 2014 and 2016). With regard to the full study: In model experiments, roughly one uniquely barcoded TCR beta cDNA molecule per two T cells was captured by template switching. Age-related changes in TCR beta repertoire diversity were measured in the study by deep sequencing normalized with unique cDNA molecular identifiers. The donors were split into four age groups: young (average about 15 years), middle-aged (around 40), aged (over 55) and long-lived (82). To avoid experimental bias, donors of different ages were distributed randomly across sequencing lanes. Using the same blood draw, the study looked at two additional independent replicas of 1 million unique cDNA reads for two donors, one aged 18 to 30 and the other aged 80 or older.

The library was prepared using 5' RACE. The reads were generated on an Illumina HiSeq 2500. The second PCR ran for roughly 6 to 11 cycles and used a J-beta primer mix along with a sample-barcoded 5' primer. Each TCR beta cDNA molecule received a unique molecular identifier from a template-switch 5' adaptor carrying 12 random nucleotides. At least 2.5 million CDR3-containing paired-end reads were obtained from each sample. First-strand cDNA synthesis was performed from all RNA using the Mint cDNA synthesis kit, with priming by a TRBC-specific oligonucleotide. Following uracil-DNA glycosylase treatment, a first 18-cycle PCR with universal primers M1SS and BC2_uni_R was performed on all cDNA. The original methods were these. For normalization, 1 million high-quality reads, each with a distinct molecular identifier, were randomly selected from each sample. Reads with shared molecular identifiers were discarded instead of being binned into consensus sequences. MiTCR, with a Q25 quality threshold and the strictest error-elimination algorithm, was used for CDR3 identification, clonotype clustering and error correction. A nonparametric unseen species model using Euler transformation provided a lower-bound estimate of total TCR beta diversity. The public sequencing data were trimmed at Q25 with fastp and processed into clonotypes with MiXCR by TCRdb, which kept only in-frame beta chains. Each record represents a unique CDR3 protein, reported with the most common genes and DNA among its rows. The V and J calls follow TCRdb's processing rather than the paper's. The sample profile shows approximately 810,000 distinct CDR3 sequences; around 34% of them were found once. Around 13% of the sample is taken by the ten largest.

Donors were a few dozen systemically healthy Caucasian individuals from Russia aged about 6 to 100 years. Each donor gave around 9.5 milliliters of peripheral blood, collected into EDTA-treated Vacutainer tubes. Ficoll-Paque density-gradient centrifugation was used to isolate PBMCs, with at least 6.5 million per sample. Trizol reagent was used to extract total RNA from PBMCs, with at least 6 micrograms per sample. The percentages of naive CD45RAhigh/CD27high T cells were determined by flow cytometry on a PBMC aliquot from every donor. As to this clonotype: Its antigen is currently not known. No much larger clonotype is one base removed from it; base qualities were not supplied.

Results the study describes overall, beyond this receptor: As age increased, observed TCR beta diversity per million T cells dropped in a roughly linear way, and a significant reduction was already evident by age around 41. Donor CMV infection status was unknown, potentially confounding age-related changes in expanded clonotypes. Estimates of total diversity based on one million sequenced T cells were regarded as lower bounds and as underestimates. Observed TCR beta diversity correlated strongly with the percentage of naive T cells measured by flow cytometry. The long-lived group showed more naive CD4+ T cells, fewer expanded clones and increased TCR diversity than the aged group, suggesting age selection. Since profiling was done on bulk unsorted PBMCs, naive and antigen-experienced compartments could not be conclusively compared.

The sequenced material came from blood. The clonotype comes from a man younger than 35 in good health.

The CDR3 region has the sequence CASSQIQNTEAFF. The bases read TGTGCCAGCAGCCAAATTCAGAACACTGAAGCTTTCTTT. The rearrangement joined TRBV3-1 to TRBJ1-1; confidence is insufficient to name the D gene. The germline V gene (reference sequence) specifies LGHDT as CDR1 and YNNKEL as CDR2. V is reduced by 2 bases and J by 1 base, leaving a spacing of 5 bases between them. There are 13 amino acids in the CDR3, from cysteine to phenylalanine inclusive. Only the CDR3 part of the read is kept: 39 bases, read in frame from the first base.